Here is one T cell receptor beta chain with its context. Its antigen remains undetermined. One base away there is no much larger clone; base qualities are not given. These data come from a study of blood T cell repertoires in COVID-19 (dated by TCRdb to about 2020). With respect to the entire study: Samples from collaborators originated in the United States, Italy and Spain and spanned both the acute and convalescent phases of COVID-19. The material from the prospective study consisted of cDNA or gDNA derived from T cells, B-cell-depleted T cells, or PBMCs. Subjects who had been exposed to COVID-19, were actively infected with it, or had recovered from it provided the deeply sampled blood TCRbeta repertoires that made up the dataset. The repertoires were released in a freely available public database meant as a resource for research on the immune response to SARS-CoV-2. Samples came from the ongoing ImmuneRACE study (first 160 participants) plus 1,254 subjects from 6 global collaborators. Sample metadata almost always included a de-identified subject ID, COVID-19 status, age in years and sex. Where available, HLA class I and class II types were obtained from metadata supplied by the sample provider rather than from assay-based typing. Summary of the overall study and its limitations: The amount of clinical and demographic metadata varied by source and participant and was provided uncurated.

TCRbeta CDR3 regions were amplified from genomic DNA using the immunoSEQ Assay, a bias-controlled multiplex PCR. The authors processed their data as follows. The number of nucleated cells in each sample was estimated from the amplification of reference gene primers within the assay. Sequence reads were collapsed and filtered to measure the absolute abundance of every unique TCRbeta CDR3 rearrangement. For each sample, productive Simpson clonality was calculated as the square root of Simpson's diversity index across productive rearrangements. Drawn from immuneACCESS, this table holds only the in-frame rearrangements with V and J called that TCRdb kept. Clones are partly lost; checked studies trace under half to an unresolved V gene and leave the rest unexplained. V, J and clone size were drawn from that table, and D and trimming were deduced from the DNA. The sample includes approximately 190,000 clones, with about four fifths observed a single time. The top ten clones comprise roughly 6.6% of the sample.

From its cysteine to its phenylalanine, the CDR3 spans 15 amino acids. The DNA shown is the 45-base CDR3, in frame from base 1. CDR1 and CDR2 (SGHTS, YDEGEE) derive from the germline V gene. V loses 2 bases of germline sequence and J loses 3 bases, and the interval between the two ends is 13 bases. Collaborating institutions collected whole blood in K2EDTA tubes following their own protocols. For TCRbeta analysis, collaborators shipped samples in one of three forms: frozen whole blood, isolated PBMCs, or DNA extracted from either of those sample types. The TCR was taken from a woman in her thirties or forties with acute or convalescent COVID-19. Sequencing was done on a sample of peripheral blood. The chain links TRBV5-8 with TRBJ2-3, with the D gene not clear enough to name. The DNA is as follows: TGTGCCAGCAGCTTCTCCCGGTTTCTGACAGATACGCAGTATTTT. Its coded protein is CASSFSRFLTDTQYF. Supplemented by the reference TRBV5-8 and TRBJ2-3 proteins around the CDR3, the complete variable domain is EAGVTQSPTHLIKTRGQQATLRCSPISGHTSVYWYQQALGLGLQFLLWYDEGEERNRGNFPPRFSGRQFPNYSSELNVNALELEDSALYLCASSFSRFLTDTQYFGPGTRLTVL.